One sample yielded the 2 T cell receptor beta chains listed below, sequenced in a study of shared clonotypes between healthy human individuals. The table came from immunoSEQ multiplex PCR; TCRdb's copy has only in-frame clones and leaves some out. This sample has roughly 1,100,000 clones; about 77% occur once, and the top ten carry roughly 1.5%. The sequenced sample was memory CD4+ T cells sorted from blood. The subset: CD45RA-negative fraction. Receptors originate from a man younger than 35 in good health.

J is TRBJ2-1 and V is TRBV7-2; 9 nucleotides match TRBD2. CDR1 and CDR2 from the germline V gene are SGHTA and FQGNSA. This CDR3 comprises 16 residues. J lost 2 bases, V lost 2 bases, and 4 bases had no gene match. CDR3 bases: TGTGCCAGCAGCTTAATAGCGGGAGAAACCTACAATGAGCAGTTCTTC. Translation gives CASSLIAGETYNEQFF.

The chain combines TRBV9 with TRBJ2-3; 8 nucleotides match TRBD2. In germline, CDR1 is SGDLS, CDR2 YYNGEE. V gave up 6 bases and J gave up 0 bases; unmatched junction bases: 6. The CDR3 runs to 15 residues. CDR3 coding DNA: TGTGCCAGCAACCGAGCGGGAGAAAGCACAGATACGCAGTATTTT. Residues: CASNRAGESTDTQYF.